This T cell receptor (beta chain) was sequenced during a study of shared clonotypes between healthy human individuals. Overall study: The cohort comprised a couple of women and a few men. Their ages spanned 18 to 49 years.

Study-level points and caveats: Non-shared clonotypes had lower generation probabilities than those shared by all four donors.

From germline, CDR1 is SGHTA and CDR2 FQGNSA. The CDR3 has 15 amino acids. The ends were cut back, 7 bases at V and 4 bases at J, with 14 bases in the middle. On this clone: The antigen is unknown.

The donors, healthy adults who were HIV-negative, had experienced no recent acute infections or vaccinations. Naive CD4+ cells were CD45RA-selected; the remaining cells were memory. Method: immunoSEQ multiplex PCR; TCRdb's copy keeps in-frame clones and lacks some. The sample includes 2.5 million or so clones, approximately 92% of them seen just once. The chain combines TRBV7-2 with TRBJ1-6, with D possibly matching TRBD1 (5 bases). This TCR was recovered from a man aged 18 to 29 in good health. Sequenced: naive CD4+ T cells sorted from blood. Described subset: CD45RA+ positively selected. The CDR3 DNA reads TGTGCCAGCACCCCTGGCACAGGATATAATTCACCCCTCCACTTT. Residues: CASTPGTGYNSPLHF.